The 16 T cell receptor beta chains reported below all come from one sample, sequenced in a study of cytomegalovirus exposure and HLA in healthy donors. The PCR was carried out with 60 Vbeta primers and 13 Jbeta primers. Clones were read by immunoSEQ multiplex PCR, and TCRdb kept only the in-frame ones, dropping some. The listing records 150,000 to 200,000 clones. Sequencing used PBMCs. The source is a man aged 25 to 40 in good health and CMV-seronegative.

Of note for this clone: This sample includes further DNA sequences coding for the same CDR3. This chain's CDR3 is CASSLAGTGNEKLFF. In nucleotides, the CDR3 is TGCGCCAGCAGCTTGGCCGGGACAGGGAATGAAAAACTGTTTTTT. V is TRBV5-1 and J is TRBJ1-4; 9 bases line up with TRBD1. V lost 0 bases to trimming and J lost 5 bases; unmatched junction nucleotides: 2. Germline assignment: CDR1 SGHRS and CDR2 YFSETQ. The CDR3 has 15 amino acids.

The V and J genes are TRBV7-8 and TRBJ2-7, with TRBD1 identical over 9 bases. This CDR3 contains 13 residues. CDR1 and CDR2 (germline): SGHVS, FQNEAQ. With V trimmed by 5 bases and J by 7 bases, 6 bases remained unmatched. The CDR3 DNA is TGTGCCAGCAGCCTGGACAGGGGATATGAGCAGTACTTC. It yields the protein CASSLDRGYEQYF.

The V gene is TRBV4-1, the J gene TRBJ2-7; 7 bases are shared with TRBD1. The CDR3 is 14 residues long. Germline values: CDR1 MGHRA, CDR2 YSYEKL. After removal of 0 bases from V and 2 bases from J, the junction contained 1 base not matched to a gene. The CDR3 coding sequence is TGCGCCAGCAGCCAAGAGGGACAGACCTACGAGCAGTACTTC. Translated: CASSQEGQTYEQYF.

The CDR3 region is CASSSTGHYGYTF. CDR3 sequence (DNA): TGTGCCAGCAGTTCAACAGGGCACTATGGCTACACCTTC. The chain employs TRBV27 and TRBJ1-2, with D perhaps matching TRBD1 (6 bases). V dropped 4 bases and J dropped 3 bases, with 9 bases sitting between them. CDR1 MNHEY and CDR2 SMNVEV come from the germline V gene (reference sequence). This CDR3 region has 13 residues.

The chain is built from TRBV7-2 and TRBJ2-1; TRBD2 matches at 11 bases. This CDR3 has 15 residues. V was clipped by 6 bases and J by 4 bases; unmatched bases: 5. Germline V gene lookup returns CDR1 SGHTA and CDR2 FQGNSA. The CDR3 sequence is CASRTTSGEYNEQFF. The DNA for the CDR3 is TGTGCCAGCAGGACGACTAGCGGGGAATACAATGAGCAGTTCTTC.

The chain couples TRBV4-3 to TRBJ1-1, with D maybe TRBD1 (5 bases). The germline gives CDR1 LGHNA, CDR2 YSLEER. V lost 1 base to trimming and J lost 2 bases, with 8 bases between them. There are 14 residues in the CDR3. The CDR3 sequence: CASSQGTFNTEAFF. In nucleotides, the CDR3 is TGCGCCAGCAGCCAAGGGACATTCAACACTGAAGCTTTCTTT.

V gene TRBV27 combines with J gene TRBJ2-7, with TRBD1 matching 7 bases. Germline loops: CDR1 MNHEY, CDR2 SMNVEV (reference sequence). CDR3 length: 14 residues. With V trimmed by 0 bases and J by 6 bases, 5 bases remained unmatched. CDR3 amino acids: CASSLSGPGGEQYF. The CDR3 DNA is TGTGCCAGCAGTTTATCGGGGCCAGGGGGCGAGCAGTACTTC.

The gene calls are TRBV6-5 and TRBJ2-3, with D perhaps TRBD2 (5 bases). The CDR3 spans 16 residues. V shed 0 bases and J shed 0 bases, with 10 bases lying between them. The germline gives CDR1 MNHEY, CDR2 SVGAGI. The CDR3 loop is CASSYSIAFSTDTQYF. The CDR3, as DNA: TGTGCCAGCAGTTACTCGATAGCGTTTAGCACAGATACGCAGTATTTT.

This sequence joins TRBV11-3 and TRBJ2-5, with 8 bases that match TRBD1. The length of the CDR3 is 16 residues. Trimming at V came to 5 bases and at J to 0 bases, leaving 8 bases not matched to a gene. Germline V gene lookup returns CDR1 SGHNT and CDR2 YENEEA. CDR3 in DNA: TGTGCCAGCAGCGCGAACAGGGGGTTGTACCAAGAGACCCAGTACTTC. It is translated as CASSANRGLYQETQYF.

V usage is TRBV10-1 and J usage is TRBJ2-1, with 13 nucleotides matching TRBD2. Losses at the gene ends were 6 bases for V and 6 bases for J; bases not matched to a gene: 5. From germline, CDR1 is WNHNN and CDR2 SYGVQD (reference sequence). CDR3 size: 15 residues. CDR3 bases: TGCGCCAGCAGCCCTACTAGCGGGGGGGGCAATGAGCAGTTCTTC. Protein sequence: CASSPTSGGGNEQFF.

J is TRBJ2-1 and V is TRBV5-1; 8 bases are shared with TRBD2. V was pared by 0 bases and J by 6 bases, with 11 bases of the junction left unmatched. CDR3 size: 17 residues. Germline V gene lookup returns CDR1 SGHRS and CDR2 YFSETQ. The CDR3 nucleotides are TGCGCCAGCAGCTTGGCCTTGACTAGCGAGGTTATCAATGAGCAGTTCTTC. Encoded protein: CASSLALTSEVINEQFF.

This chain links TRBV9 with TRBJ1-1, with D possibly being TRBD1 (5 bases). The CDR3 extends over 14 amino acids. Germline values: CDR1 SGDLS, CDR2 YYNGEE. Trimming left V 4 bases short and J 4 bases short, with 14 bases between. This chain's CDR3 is CASSLNQGPTEAFF. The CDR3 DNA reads TGTGCCAGCAGCCTAAATCAGGGTCCCACTGAAGCTTTCTTT.

The CDR3 protein is CASSLGYSGGPLHEQYF. As DNA, the CDR3 is TGTGCCAGCAGCTTGGGCTATAGCGGGGGTCCTCTCCACGAGCAGTACTTC. This chain joins TRBV7-8 and TRBJ2-7; 9 positions match TRBD2. Germline-derived CDR1 and CDR2 are SGHVS and FQNEAQ. This CDR3 has 17 residues. V was clipped by 3 bases and J by 5 bases; unmatched bases: 14.

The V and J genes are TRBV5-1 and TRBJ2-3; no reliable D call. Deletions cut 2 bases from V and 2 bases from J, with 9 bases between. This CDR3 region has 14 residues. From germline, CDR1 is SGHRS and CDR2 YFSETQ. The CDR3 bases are TGCGCCAGCAGCTTTACCTCCTACACAGATACGCAGTATTTT. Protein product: CASSFTSYTDTQYF.

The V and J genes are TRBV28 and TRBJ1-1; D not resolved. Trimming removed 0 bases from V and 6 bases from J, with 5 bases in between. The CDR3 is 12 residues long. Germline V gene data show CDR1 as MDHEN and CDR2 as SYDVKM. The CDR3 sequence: CASSLWSAEAFF. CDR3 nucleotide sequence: TGTGCCAGCAGTTTATGGTCGGCTGAAGCTTTCTTT.

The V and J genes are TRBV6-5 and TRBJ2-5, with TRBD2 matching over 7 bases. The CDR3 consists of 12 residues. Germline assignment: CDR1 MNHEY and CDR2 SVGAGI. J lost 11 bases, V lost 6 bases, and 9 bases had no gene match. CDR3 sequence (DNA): TGTGCCAGCAGCTTCCCCGCGGGGGTGCAGTACTTC. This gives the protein CASSFPAGVQYF.